This T cell receptor (beta chain) was recovered during a study of PD-L1 blockade in urothelial cancer. Study in general: The median number of T cells present in blood samples was some 140,000.

The time point was: peripheral blood 6 weeks after treatment start. Here immunoSEQ multiplex PCR was the method, and the copy in TCRdb shows in-frame clones only, minus some. The sample has 120,000 or so clones, about 82% seen once. Trimming took 8 bases from V and 1 from J, leaving 11 bases between them. Germline V gene data show CDR1 as SGHTA and CDR2 as FQGNSA. CDR3 length: 13 amino acids. J is TRBJ2-5 and V is TRBV7-2, with D hard to call. The source was PBMCs, collected around atezolizumab (anti-PD-L1) treatment. The receptor was derived from a man in his forties or fifties with urothelial cancer. For the CDR3, the DNA is TGTGCCAGCCAGGTCGGTCGCCAAGAGACCCAGTACTTC. Residues: CASQVGRQETQYF.